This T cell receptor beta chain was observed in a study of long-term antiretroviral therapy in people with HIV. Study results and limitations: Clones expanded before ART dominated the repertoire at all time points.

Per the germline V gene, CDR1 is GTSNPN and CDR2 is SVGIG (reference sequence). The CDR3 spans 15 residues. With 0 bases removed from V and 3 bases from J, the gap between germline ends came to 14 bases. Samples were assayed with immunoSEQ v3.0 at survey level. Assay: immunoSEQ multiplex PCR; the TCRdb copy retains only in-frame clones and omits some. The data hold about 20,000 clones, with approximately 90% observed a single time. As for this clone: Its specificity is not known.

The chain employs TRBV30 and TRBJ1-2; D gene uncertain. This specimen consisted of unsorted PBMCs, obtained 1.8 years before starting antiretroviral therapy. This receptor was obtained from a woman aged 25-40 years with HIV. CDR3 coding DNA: TGTGCCTGGAGTGTTCGAAAGTCGGCAGACTATGGCTACACCTTC. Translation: CAWSVRKSADYGYTF.